This T cell receptor (beta chain) was observed in a study of blood T cell repertoires in COVID-19. The authors' processing: Nucleated cell number was recorded as an estimate derived from reference gene primer amplification. Using immunoSEQ multiplex PCR, the repertoire was profiled, and TCRdb retains in-frame clones only, with some absent. The V and J calls and clone size come from that table; D and trimming were worked out from the DNA. The repertoire holds about 200,000 clones, more than 70% seen once, with approximately 8.2% in the top ten. Across about two dozen US areas, participants ranged in age from roughly 18 to 95 years. The CDR3 is made up of 14 amino acids. Germline lookup yields CDR1 SNHLY and CDR2 FYNNEI. Trimming removed 3 bases from V and 7 bases from J, with 13 bases in between.

This receptor was obtained from a woman between 18 and 29 years old who had recovered from COVID-19. Source material: PBMCs or T cells enriched from blood (not recorded which). J is TRBJ1-3 and V is TRBV2; D is unresolved. CDR3 nucleotide sequence: TGTGCCAGCAGTGAGGACGGACGGAGGAACACCATATATTTT. Translation gives CASSEDGRRNTIYF.